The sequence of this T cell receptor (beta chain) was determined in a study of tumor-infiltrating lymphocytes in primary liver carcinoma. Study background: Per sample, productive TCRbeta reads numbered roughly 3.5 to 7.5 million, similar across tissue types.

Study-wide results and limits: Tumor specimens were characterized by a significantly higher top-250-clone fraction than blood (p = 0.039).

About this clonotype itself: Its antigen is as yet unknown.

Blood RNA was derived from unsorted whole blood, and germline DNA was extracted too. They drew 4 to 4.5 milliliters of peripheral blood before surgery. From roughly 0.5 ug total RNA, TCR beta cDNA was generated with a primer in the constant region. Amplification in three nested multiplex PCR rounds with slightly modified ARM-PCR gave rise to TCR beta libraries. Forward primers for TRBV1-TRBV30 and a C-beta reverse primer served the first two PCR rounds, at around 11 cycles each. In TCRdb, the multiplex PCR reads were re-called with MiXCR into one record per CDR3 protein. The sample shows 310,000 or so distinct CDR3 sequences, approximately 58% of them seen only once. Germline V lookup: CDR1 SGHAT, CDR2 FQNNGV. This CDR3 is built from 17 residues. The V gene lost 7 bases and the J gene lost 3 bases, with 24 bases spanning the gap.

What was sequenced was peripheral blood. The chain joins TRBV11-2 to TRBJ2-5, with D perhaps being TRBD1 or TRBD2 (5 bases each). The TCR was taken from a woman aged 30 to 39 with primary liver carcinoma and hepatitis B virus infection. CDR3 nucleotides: TGTGCCAGCAACTACCAAGGGGCTTGGGGTAGCGAAGAGACCCAGTACTTC. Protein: CASNYQGAWGSEETQYF.